Below are 14 T cell receptor beta chains sequenced from a single sample in a study of response to subunit inactivated influenza vaccine. One entry per CDR3 protein, called by TCRdb with MiXCR from the RT-PCR reads. The sample has approximately 500,000 distinct CDR3 sequences; 10% to 15% are singletons. Sample: PBMCs from blood, taken 35 to 45 days after vaccination. The source of these receptors is a man aged 45-65 years who received an inactivated influenza vaccine.

This clonotype showed up just a few times. This chain links TRBV3-1 with TRBJ1-5; unclear D gene. With 1 base removed from V and 0 bases from J, the gap between germline ends came to 7 bases. Germline V gives CDR1 LGHDT, CDR2 YNNKEL (reference sequence). The CDR3 length is 15 residues. This chain's CDR3 is CASSQGSDSNQPQHF. The CDR3 bases are TGTGCCAGCAGCCAAGGTTCCGATAGCAATCAGCCCCAGCATTTT. Complete variable domain (other parts from reference TRBV3-1 and TRBJ1-5): DTAVSQTPKYLVTQMGNDKSIKCEQNLGHDTMYWYKQDSKKFLKIMFSYNNKELIINETVPNRFSPKSPDKAHLNLHINSLELGDSAVYFCASSQGSDSNQPQHFGDGTRLSIL.

The rearrangement joins TRBV4-2 to TRBJ2-7; weak D call: TRBD1 (6 bases). V gave up 8 bases and J gave up 3 bases, with 14 bases separating them. CDR1 and CDR2 (germline): LGHNA, YNFKEQ. The CDR3 extends over 13 amino acids. CDR3 nucleotide sequence: TGTGCCAGCGGATTAGACAGGTTCTACGAGCAGTACTTC. It translates to CASGLDRFYEQYF.

In its sample, this clonotype was seen many times. The CDR3: CASSSSGDSYNEQFF. DNA for the CDR3: TGTGCCAGCAGCTCTAGCGGGGACTCCTACAATGAGCAGTTCTTC. The rearrangement links TRBV7-6 to TRBJ2-1, with 9 bases aligning to TRBD2. V shed 4 bases and J 0 bases; nucleotides not matched to a gene: 1. This CDR3 region has 15 residues. In germline, CDR1 is SGHVS, CDR2 FNYEAQ.

CDR3 in DNA: TGTGCCAGCAGCTTAAACAGGGTCACAGATACGCAGTATTTT. As protein: CASSLNRVTDTQYF. The V call is TRBV7-8, the J call TRBJ2-3; weak D call: TRBD1 (6 bases). The CDR3 is 14 residues long. In germline, CDR1 is SGHVS, CDR2 FQNEAQ. V gave up 2 bases and J gave up 2 bases, with 8 bases separating them.

This clonotype has ten or more counts. This chain links TRBV12-3 or TRBV12-4 with TRBJ2-7, with D tentatively TRBD1 (7 bases). V dropped 7 bases and J dropped 4 bases, with 17 bases sitting between them. This CDR3 has 14 residues. The CDR3 here is CASNPEGAGYEQYF. The CDR3 DNA sequence: TGTGCCAGCAACCCAGAGGGGGCGGGATACGAGCAGTACTTC.

The chain couples TRBV20-1 to TRBJ2-7; D is unclear. The V and J ends lost 6 bases and 5 bases respectively, with 14 bases between them. Germline V lookup: CDR1 DFQATT, CDR2 SNEGSKA (reference sequence). The CDR3 runs to 12 residues. Here the CDR3 reads CSAATDVHEQYF. In DNA, the CDR3 is TGCAGTGCCGCGACGGATGTCCACGAGCAGTACTTC.

This clonotype was seen repeatedly, ten times or more. This chain joins TRBV5-1 and TRBJ2-1, with 10 bases lining up with TRBD2. The CDR3 is 16 residues long. Germline V lookup: CDR1 SGHRS, CDR2 YFSETQ. The ends lost 0 bases at V and 6 bases at J; junction bases unmatched: 6. The CDR3 reads CASSLVPAGGPNEQFF. The CDR3 region has the DNA TGCGCCAGCAGCTTGGTTCCAGCGGGAGGGCCCAATGAGCAGTTCTTC.

The chain joins TRBV6-1 to TRBJ2-1, with D perhaps TRBD1 (6 bases). CDR1 is MNHNS and CDR2 is SASEGT in the germline V gene. The V end was cut by 8 bases, the J end by 0 bases, with 14 bases between. This CDR3 has 15 residues. CDR3 DNA: TGTGCCAGCGGCTTCGGACAGAGCTCCTACAATGAGCAGTTCTTC. Its translation: CASGFGQSSYNEQFF.

This clonotype was counted between two and nine times. In this CDR3 the conserved last residue, phenylalanine or tryptophan, is missing, so a read error is likely. Because the CDR3's place on the DNA is in doubt, the DNA is left out and the CDR3 is given as listed by TCRdb. The rearrangement links TRBV12-3 or TRBV12-4 to TRBJ2-7; whether TRBD2, the table's D call, matches the DNA was not checked. Including both end residues, the CDR3 is 12 amino acids long. CDR3 sequence reads: CASSRWGGGLVL.

This clonotype occurred a few times. The junction shows a germline mismatch at one end, possibly a read error. The chain links TRBV7-9 to TRBJ2-5; D is undetermined. The CDR3 covers 8 residues. Per germline, CDR1 SEHNR and CDR2 FQNEAQ (reference sequence). The CDR3 spells CASSRLNF. Written as DNA, the CDR3 is TGTGCCAGCAGCCGCTTGAACTTC.

This sequence joins TRBV11-2 and TRBJ2-7; TRBD2 aligns across 10 bases. V gave up 4 bases and J gave up 4 bases; unmatched junction bases: 7. Germline V gives CDR1 SGHAT, CDR2 FQNNGV. CDR3 length equals 15 residues. The CDR3 bases are TGTGCCAGCAGCTATAGCGGGGGGAGGACATACGAGCAGTACTTC. As protein: CASSYSGGRTYEQYF. Full variable domain (missing parts from reference TRBV11-2 and TRBJ2-7): EAGVAQSPRYKIIEKRQSVAFWCNPISGHATLYWYQQILGQGPKLLIQFQNNGVVDDSQLPKDRFSAERLKGVDSTLKIQPAKLEDSAVYLCASSYSGGRTYEQYFGPGTRLTVT.

This chain connects TRBV6-1 to TRBJ2-3, with D uncertain. The CDR3 runs to 10 residues. V lost 8 bases, J lost 6 bases, and 6 bases lay in between. The germline CDR1 and CDR2 sequences are MNHNS and SASEGT. The chain's CDR3 is CASGWDTQYF. CDR3 DNA: TGTGCCAGCGGTTGGGATACGCAGTATTTT.

This clonotype was seen a handful of times. The CDR3 bases are TGCAGTGCTAGGGCCCTCGATTATTTTACCAGAGAGACCCAGTACTTC. Its protein is CSARALDYFTRETQYF. The rearrangement joins TRBV20-1 to TRBJ2-5; no firm D call. Trimming removed 3 bases at V and 4 bases at J, with 21 bases between. The CDR3 runs to 16 residues. The germline gives CDR1 DFQATT, CDR2 SNEGSKA (reference sequence).

This clonotype was counted a single time. This chain connects TRBV6-2 or TRBV6-3 to TRBJ1-1; tentatively, D is TRBD1 (6 bases). CDR1 and CDR2 from the germline V gene are MNHEY and SVGEGT. V lost 2 bases, J lost 5 bases, and 18 bases lay in between. The CDR3 has 16 amino acids. CDR3 in amino acids: CASSYGRGRLGTEAFF. The CDR3 DNA sequence: TGTGCCAGCAGTTACGGCCGGGGGCGCCTGGGGACTGAAGCTTTCTTT.